These 28 T cell receptor beta chains share one sample of origin, sequenced in a study of blood T cells in healthy people across ages. The second PCR ran roughly 7 to 12 cycles with a sample-barcoded 5' primer and J-beta primers. One entry per CDR3 protein, called by TCRdb with MiXCR from the 5' RACE reads. Of 700,000 to 850,000 distinct CDR3 sequences in the sample, 53% were seen once. Sequencing input: blood. The receptors here all came from a man older than 75 in good health.

The chain employs TRBV2 and TRBJ1-2, with a tentative D call TRBD1 (5 bases). The germline V gene encodes CDR1 SNHLY and CDR2 FYNNEI. The V gene lost 7 bases and the J gene lost 13 bases, with 19 bases spanning the gap. This CDR3 contains 12 residues. The CDR3 DNA follows: TGTGCCAGCAAAGGGAGCAGGGAAGGTTTCACCTTC. Its protein product is CASKGSREGFTF.

With regard to this clonotype: Sequence at one end of the junction differs from germline and may be a read error. The gene calls are TRBV7-2 and TRBJ2-5, with TRBD1 as a possible D gene (6 bases). The V gene's germline CDR1 is SGHTA and CDR2 FQGNSA. This CDR3 has 14 amino acids. The CDR3 nucleotides read TGTGCCAGCAGCTTAGTGGCAGGGGAAGAGGCCCAGTACTTC. Its protein product is CASSLVAGEEAQYF.

This sequence joins TRBV28 and TRBJ2-7; D is unclear. Per germline, CDR1 MDHEN and CDR2 SYDVKM. Trimming left V 11 bases short and J 1 base short, with 15 bases between. The CDR3 contains 13 residues. CDR3 amino acids: CAVWTTRSYEQYF. CDR3 DNA: TGTGCCGTATGGACCACTCGATCCTACGAGCAGTACTTC.

This clonotype was seen a few times. The chain couples TRBV4-2 to TRBJ1-1, with D perhaps TRBD1 (5 bases). Germline V gene sequence: CDR1 LGHNA, CDR2 YNFKEQ. Deletions cut 5 bases from V and 2 bases from J, with 12 bases between. The CDR3 covers 14 residues. Here the CDR3 reads CASSISRTNTEAFF. The CDR3 bases are TGTGCCAGCAGCATAAGCCGGACAAACACTGAAGCTTTCTTT.

The chain couples TRBV6-2 or TRBV6-3 to TRBJ2-7; 10 bases line up with TRBD2. V shed 6 bases and J 0 bases; nucleotides not matched to a gene: 8. Germline V gene data show CDR1 as MNHEY and CDR2 as SVGEGT. This CDR3 region has 16 residues. This CDR3 is CASSRGLAESSYEQYF. CDR3 nucleotides: TGTGCCAGCAGCCGTGGACTAGCGGAGAGCTCCTACGAGCAGTACTTC.

The genes are TRBV7-2 and TRBJ2-1, with 14 bases fitting TRBD2. The germline gives CDR1 SGHTA, CDR2 FQGNSA. V gave up 4 bases and J gave up 7 bases; unmatched junction bases: 9. The CDR3 is made up of 17 amino acids. In DNA form, the CDR3 reads TGTGCCAGCAGCTCCCTGGGACTAGCGGGAGCGGCTAATGAGCAGTTCTTC. This codes for CASSSLGLAGAANEQFF.

For the CDR3, the DNA is TGTGCCAGCACCGCCGCAGGGGCGGGCGGCTACACCTTC. It translates to CASTAAGAGGYTF. This chain uses TRBV2 with TRBJ1-2; the D gene is possibly TRBD1 (6 bases). CDR1 is SNHLY, CDR2 FYNNEI, per germline. This CDR3 contains 13 residues. Trimming removed 7 bases at V and 8 bases at J, with 17 bases between.

CDR3 amino acids: CAISEEIARAYEQYF. In DNA, the CDR3 is TGTGCCATCAGTGAAGAGATCGCACGGGCCTACGAGCAGTACTTC. V gene TRBV10-3 combines with J gene TRBJ2-7; D unclear. There are 15 residues in the CDR3. Trimming cost V 3 bases and J 2 bases, with 14 bases left between them. Germline lookup yields CDR1 ENHRY and CDR2 SYGVKD.

This rearrangement joins TRBV9 to TRBJ2-1, with 8 nucleotides matching TRBD2. The V segment lost 0 bases and the J segment 0 bases; nucleotides outside the gene matches: 5. There are 17 residues in the CDR3. Germline assignment: CDR1 SGDLS and CDR2 YYNGEE. CDR3 nucleotide sequence: TGTGCCAGCAGCGTAGGTCCGGGGGGGAGCTCCTACAATGAGCAGTTCTTC. This gives the protein CASSVGPGGSSYNEQFF.

V and J are TRBV3-1 and TRBJ2-3, with 8 bases that match TRBD2. Germline CDR1 is LGHDT and CDR2 is YNNKEL (reference sequence). The CDR3 runs 16 residues. The trim removed 2 bases at V and 5 bases at J, leaving 9 bases unmatched. The CDR3 region is CASSQPSGSDVDTQYF. The DNA of the CDR3 is TGTGCCAGCAGCCAACCCAGCGGGAGCGACGTAGATACGCAGTATTTT.

This clonotype was recorded a few times. The chain uses TRBV27 and TRBJ2-5; D possibly corresponds to TRBD2 (5 bases). CDR1 and CDR2 (germline): MNHEY, SMNVEV (reference sequence). The ends were cut back, 6 bases at V and 1 base at J, with 12 bases in the middle. The CDR3 is 14 amino acids. The CDR3 DNA reads as TGTGCCAGCAGGAGGGCAGTCAGCCAAGAGACCCAGTACTTC. It encodes CASRRAVSQETQYF.

This clonotype was counted many times. CDR3 DNA: TGTGCCAGCAGCCAAGGGACCTACGAGCAGTACTTC. It specifies CASSQGTYEQYF. The genes are TRBV12-3 or TRBV12-4 and TRBJ2-7; no firm D call. The length of the CDR3 is 12 residues. Trimming left V 6 bases short and J 2 bases short, with 8 bases between.

Concerning this clonotype: Compared with germline, one end of the junction differs, possibly owing to a read error. The chain combines TRBV9 with TRBJ2-3; no clear D. Germline V lookup: CDR1 SGDLS, CDR2 YYNGEE. The CDR3 runs 16 residues. CDR3 residues: CAGSVEVRLDTDTQYF. The CDR3 nucleotides are TGTGCCGGCAGCGTAGAGGTACGGCTCGACACAGATACGCAGTATTTT.

This clonotype has more than one count but fewer than ten. This chain joins TRBV6-6 and TRBJ1-3, with 8 bases aligning to TRBD1. The CDR3 totals 16 residues. Trimming took 5 bases from V and 5 from J; bases not matched to a gene: 11. CDR1 and CDR2 from the germline V gene are MNHNY and SVGAGI (reference sequence). CDR3 region: CASSHGQGTPRNTIYF. The CDR3 DNA reads TGTGCCAGCAGTCACGGACAGGGCACTCCCCGAAACACCATATATTTT.

V gene TRBV10-3 combines with J gene TRBJ2-1; TRBD2 matches at 7 bases. The V segment lost 3 bases and the J segment 2 bases; nucleotides outside the gene matches: 10. The CDR3 runs 17 residues. Germline V gives CDR1 ENHRY, CDR2 SYGVKD. The CDR3 DNA reads TGTGCCATCAGTGATCTAGCGGACGCCCTCCCCTACAATGAGCAGTTCTTC. This gives the protein CAISDLADALPYNEQFF.

This clonotype appeared a few times. V usage is TRBV10-3 and J usage is TRBJ2-6; a possible D gene is TRBD2 (6 bases). The germline V and J ends were trimmed by 7 bases and 0 bases, with 10 bases remaining between them. Germline V CDR1 and CDR2: ENHRY, SYGVKD. The CDR3 has 15 amino acids. CDR3 coding DNA: TGTGCCATCAACCAGGGAGGCTCTGGGGCCAACGTCCTGACTTTC. This translates into CAINQGGSGANVLTF.

The chain is built from TRBV24-1 and TRBJ1-4; TRBD1 aligns across 7 bases. The CDR3 is made up of 16 amino acids. Germline CDR1 reads KGHDR; CDR2 reads SFDVKD. V shed 3 bases and J 8 bases; nucleotides not matched to a gene: 11. The CDR3 here is CATSDPPLGGGEKLFF. In nucleotides, the CDR3 is TGTGCCACCAGTGATCCGCCGTTGGGAGGGGGCGAAAAACTGTTTTTT.

The chain links TRBV24-1 to TRBJ1-1; TRBD1 agrees at 8 bases. Germline V gene lookup returns CDR1 KGHDR and CDR2 SFDVKD. The CDR3 runs 16 residues. J was trimmed by 1 base and V by 4 bases; bases with no gene match: 7. The CDR3 region has the DNA TGTGCCACCAGTGACCCCGGACAGGGCGGGAACACTGAAGCTTTCTTT. Translation gives CATSDPGQGGNTEAFF.

This clonotype was seen a few times. The V and J genes are TRBV20-1 and TRBJ2-3; TRBD2 aligns across 8 bases. Germline CDR1 DFQATT, CDR2 SNEGSKA (reference sequence). The CDR3 spans 17 residues. Trimming took 3 bases from V and 4 from J; bases not matched to a gene: 15. The CDR3 loop reads CSASVREGWGSADTQYF. Here the CDR3 DNA reads TGCAGTGCTAGCGTCCGGGAGGGGTGGGGGAGCGCAGATACGCAGTATTTT.

This clonotype was observed a handful of times. J is TRBJ2-4 and V is TRBV28; no reliable D call. The germline V and J ends were trimmed by 6 bases and 10 bases, with 10 bases remaining between them. CDR1 is MDHEN and CDR2 is SYDVKM in the germline V gene. CDR3 length: 11 amino acids. The CDR3 spells CASSDLSIQYF. CDR3 DNA: TGTGCCAGCAGCGACCTTTCGATTCAGTACTTC.

The chain employs TRBV10-3 and TRBJ2-2, with D tentatively TRBD1 (6 bases). Germline V CDR1 and CDR2: ENHRY, SYGVKD. Trimming removed 6 bases from V and 7 bases from J, with 15 bases in between. The CDR3 loop spans 14 amino acids. DNA of the CDR3: TGTGCCATCAGCAGAGAGGGGGTCGGCGGGGAGCTGTTTTTT. The encoded protein is CAISREGVGGELFF.

CDR3 bases: TGTGCCAGCAGATGGACGTCGTATAATTCACCCCTCCACTTT. It specifies CASRWTSYNSPLHF. The chain combines TRBV7-2 with TRBJ1-6; D unresolved. Trimming pared 6 bases from V and 4 bases from J, leaving 10 bases between. The CDR3 covers 14 residues. Germline V CDR1 and CDR2: SGHTA, FQGNSA.

V usage is TRBV7-2 and J usage is TRBJ2-1, with 9 nucleotides matching TRBD2. The ends lost 4 bases at V and 6 bases at J; junction bases unmatched: 16. The CDR3 is made up of 18 amino acids. Per the germline V gene, CDR1 is SGHTA and CDR2 is FQGNSA. The CDR3 region is CASSYQVGASGDPNEQFF. In nucleotides, the CDR3 is TGTGCCAGCAGCTACCAAGTGGGAGCTAGCGGGGACCCCAATGAGCAGTTCTTC.

This clonotype was seen ten or more times. This chain uses TRBV11-2 with TRBJ2-3; 10 bases match TRBD1. Losses at the gene ends were 5 bases for V and 14 bases for J; bases not matched to a gene: 13. Germline V gives CDR1 SGHAT, CDR2 FQNNGV. The CDR3 is 14 amino acids. The CDR3 loop reads CASSLRQGAGDAYF. The CDR3 DNA reads as TGTGCCAGCAGCCTACGACAGGGGGCGGGAGACGCGTATTTT.

The chain links TRBV7-2 to TRBJ1-1; D may be TRBD1 (5 bases). The CDR3 loop spans 15 amino acids. CDR1 and CDR2 (germline): SGHTA, FQGNSA. V gave up 5 bases and J gave up 5 bases, with 18 bases separating them. The CDR3 bases are TGTGCCAGCAGCCCGGACGGGGGTCGAGTTACTGAAGCTTTCTTT. Translated, it gives CASSPDGGRVTEAFF.

The CDR3 reads CASSVQGPEDGYTF. CDR3 coding DNA: TGTGCCAGCAGCGTTCAGGGCCCTGAGGATGGCTACACCTTC. The rearrangement links TRBV3-1 to TRBJ1-2; tentative D call: TRBD1 (5 bases). Trimming removed 5 bases at V and 6 bases at J, with 16 bases between. This CDR3 region has 14 residues. Germline V gives CDR1 LGHDT, CDR2 YNNKEL (reference sequence).

This clonotype showed up many times. CDR3 DNA: TGTGCCAGCAGTTTATTGGTAGCGGGAGGTTCCACCAATGAGCAGTTCTTC. The encoded protein is CASSLLVAGGSTNEQFF. The V and J genes are TRBV27 and TRBJ2-1; 10 bases are a match to TRBD2. The CDR3 totals 17 residues. Trimming took 1 base from V and 6 from J; bases not matched to a gene: 9. The germline gives CDR1 MNHEY, CDR2 SMNVEV (reference sequence).

A few counts support this clonotype. The chain has TRBV7-2 and TRBJ2-3, with TRBD2 matching over 9 bases. The CDR3 covers 14 residues. Germline CDR1 SGHTA, CDR2 FQGNSA. V was pared by 5 bases and J by 6 bases, with 6 bases of the junction left unmatched. In DNA form, the CDR3 reads TGTGCCAGCAGCACGGGACTAGCTTTGGATACGCAGTATTTT. Its translation is CASSTGLALDTQYF.